This T cell receptor (beta chain) was identified during a study of T-cell memory formation after mild COVID-19. Looking at the study overall: TCR clusters showed largely donor specificity. Findings and limits, study-wide: Certain responding clones were present in pre-infection memory, suggesting participation of cross-reactive memory. CD4+ contracting clones were found mainly in CM and EM, and CD8+ ones in EMRA.

This CDR3 region has 15 residues. Germline V lookup: CDR1 SGHTA, CDR2 FQGNSA. V lost 7 bases and J lost 7; bases outside the gene matches: 9. Only a few counts were recorded for this clonotype. Its cognate antigen is unknown. 5'RACE, which relied on constant-segment primers, yielded TCR alpha and TCR beta cDNA libraries carrying sample barcodes and UMIs. One entry per CDR3 protein results from TCRdb running MiXCR on the 5' RACE reads. The sample holds 200,000 to 300,000 distinct CDR3 sequences, around 17% seen once. The sequenced material came from PBMCs or a T cell subset sorted from them (not recorded which). The genes are TRBV7-2 and TRBJ2-1, with 11 bases identical to TRBD2. The TCR sequence derives from a man aged 18-30 years who had mild COVID-19 (a few samples of this study predate the infection). Cell type and time point are not known. DNA for the CDR3: TGTGCCAGCAACTTTATCCTAGCGGGGGGTAATGAGCAGTTCTTC. The encoded protein is CASNFILAGGNEQFF.